The rows below give T cell receptor beta chains drawn from one sample of a study of T cells in Graves' hyperthyroidism and ophthalmopathy. In TCRdb, the multiplex PCR reads were re-called with MiXCR into one record per CDR3 protein. The top ten clones hold approximately 15% of a sample with 500,000 or so distinct CDR3 sequences, more than 15% of them seen once. The material sequenced was blood. These receptor sequences come from a woman under 30 with Graves' ophthalmopathy. Both conserved end residues are part of each CDR3. Each record gives: V gene, CDR3 protein.

V gene: TRBV7-8; CDR3 protein: CASGPRDFYNEQFF
V gene: TRBV28; CDR3 protein: CASSFPRQGMHQPQHF
V gene: TRBV2; CDR3 protein: CASVGQGVYGYTF
V gene: TRBV7-8; CDR3 protein: CASSLARTSYNEQFF
V gene: TRBV28; CDR3 protein: CASSAVLRAHLTEAFF
V gene: TRBV28; CDR3 protein: CASSRGVRTEAFF
V gene: TRBV28; CDR3 protein: CASSLGTSGIGDEQFF
V gene: TRBV5-1; CDR3 protein: CASSFDRSSTDTQYF
V gene: TRBV9; CDR3 protein: CASSARTGQTEAFF
V gene: TRBV20-1; CDR3 protein: CSANGRDEETQYF
V gene: TRBV5-4; CDR3 protein: CASTRDSSNTGELFF
V gene: TRBV6-1; CDR3 protein: CASSPMVGNIQCF
V gene: TRBV28; CDR3 protein: CASTLQGMRTEAFF
V gene: TRBV4-1; CDR3 protein: CASSQPGQGGKNTGELFF
V gene: TRBV20-1; CDR3 protein: CSALGLADAYEQYF
V gene: TRBV20-1; CDR3 protein: CSGVRDTYNEQFF
V gene: TRBV30; CDR3 protein: CAWSYNFGSLGSYNEQFF
V gene: TRBV3-1; CDR3 protein: CASSQDLIAGFTDTQYF
V gene: TRBV20-1; CDR3 protein: CSASRQGAYEQYF
V gene: TRBV20-1; CDR3 protein: CSARTSGGDYNEQFF
V gene: TRBV30; CDR3 protein: CAWSVYLNTGELFF
V gene: TRBV28; CDR3 protein: CASSPLAGLYNEQFF
V gene: TRBV5-1; CDR3 protein: CAGSPTLADPDTQYF
V gene: TRBV13; CDR3 protein: CASSLITSGRGSYNEQFF
V gene: TRBV7-9; CDR3 protein: CASSPVNSGGSPLHF
V gene: TRBV27; CDR3 protein: CASSRGSGPYEQFF
V gene: TRBV7-3; CDR3 protein: CASSPATSAKNIQYF
V gene: TRBV5-1; CDR3 protein: CASSLTARREKLFF
V gene: TRBV5-1; CDR3 protein: CASSQGRIYNSPLHF
V gene: TRBV12-3/TRBV12-4; CDR3 protein: CASSPGTGGSSYEQYF
V gene: TRBV9; CDR3 protein: CASSVGSGTNTEAFF
V gene: TRBV29-1; CDR3 protein: CSVDSGTSIYNEQFF
V gene: TRBV30; CDR3 protein: CAWTAGLAAEQFF
V gene: TRBV20-1; CDR3 protein: CSACTEVDTIYF
V gene: TRBV28; CDR3 protein: CASSFTPRGNTEAFF
V gene: TRBV7-3; CDR3 protein: CASRRQLNTEAFF
V gene: TRBV11-2; CDR3 protein: CASSLDLRARGTEAFF
V gene: TRBV30; CDR3 protein: CAWSEDDATGELFF
V gene: TRBV5-1; CDR3 protein: CASSSGIETAYYDIKQYF
V gene: TRBV20-1; CDR3 protein: CSAGGGAYEQYF
V gene: TRBV4-1; CDR3 protein: CASSRLRGQPQHF
V gene: TRBV2; CDR3 protein: CASSRGPNSPLHF
V gene: TRBV11-2; CDR3 protein: CASSLGTLNYEQYF
V gene: TRBV30; CDR3 protein: CAWSDDRTYEQYF
V gene: TRBV27; CDR3 protein: CASSFSESTDTQYF
V gene: TRBV3-2; CDR3 protein: CASSQDHWTSENEQFF
V gene: TRBV20-1; CDR3 protein: CSAGGGTQETQYF
V gene: TRBV4-1; CDR3 protein: CASSQVGVGGYEQYF
V gene: TRBV2; CDR3 protein: CASRGLAGQNTGELFF
V gene: TRBV30; CDR3 protein: CAWSVLAGVDTQYF
V gene: TRBV12-3/TRBV12-4; CDR3 protein: CASSLPGTVYGYTF
V gene: TRBV27; CDR3 protein: CASSLGHSPLHF
V gene: TRBV24-1; CDR3 protein: CATSGAGRGQETQYF
V gene: TRBV6-2/TRBV6-3; CDR3 protein: CASSYGPHRTTGELFF
V gene: TRBV12-3/TRBV12-4; CDR3 protein: CASSPDALSGVGELFF
V gene: TRBV28; CDR3 protein: CASSVYRDSNTGELFF
V gene: TRBV6-1; CDR3 protein: CASSPALGYEQYF
V gene: TRBV6-5; CDR3 protein: CASSYSYRGPSGANVLTF
V gene: TRBV28; CDR3 protein: CASRRQTNEQFF
V gene: TRBV24-1; CDR3 protein: CATSAQTQPRTEAFF